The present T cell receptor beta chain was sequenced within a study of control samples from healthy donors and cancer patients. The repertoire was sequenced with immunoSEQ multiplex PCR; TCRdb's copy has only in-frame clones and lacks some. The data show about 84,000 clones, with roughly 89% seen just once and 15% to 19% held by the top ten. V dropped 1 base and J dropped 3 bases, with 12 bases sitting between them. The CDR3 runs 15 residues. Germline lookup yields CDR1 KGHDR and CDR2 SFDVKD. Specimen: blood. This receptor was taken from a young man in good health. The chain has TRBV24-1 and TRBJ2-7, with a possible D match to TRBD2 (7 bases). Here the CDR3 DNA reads TGTGCCACCAGTGATTTTGAAAGGGGGGGCTACGAGCAGTACTTC. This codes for CATSDFERGGYEQYF.